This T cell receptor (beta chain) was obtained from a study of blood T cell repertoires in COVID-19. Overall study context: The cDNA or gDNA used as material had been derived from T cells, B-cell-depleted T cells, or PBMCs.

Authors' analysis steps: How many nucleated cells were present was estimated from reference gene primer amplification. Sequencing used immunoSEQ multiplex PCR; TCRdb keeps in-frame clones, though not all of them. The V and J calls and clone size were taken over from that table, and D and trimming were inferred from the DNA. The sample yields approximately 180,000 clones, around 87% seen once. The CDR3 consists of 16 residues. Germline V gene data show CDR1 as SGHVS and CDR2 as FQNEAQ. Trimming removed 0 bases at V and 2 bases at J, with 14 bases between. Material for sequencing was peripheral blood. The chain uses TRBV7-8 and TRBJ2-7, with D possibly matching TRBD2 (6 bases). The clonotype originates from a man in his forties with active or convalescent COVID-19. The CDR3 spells CASSLALGEVAYEQYF. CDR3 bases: TGTGCCAGCAGCTTAGCGCTAGGGGAGGTCGCCTACGAGCAGTACTTC.